The clone carrying this TCR beta chain was observed many times. Antigen unknown. TCRdb analysed the multiplex PCR reads with MiXCR anew, one entry per CDR3 protein. The repertoire includes over 100,000 distinct CDR3 sequences, around 22% of them detected once, and roughly 2.6% sits in the top ten. The data originate from a study of breast tumors, draining lymph nodes, adjacent tissues. Points from the study as a whole: Tumor TCR diversity was below lymph nodes but above nontumor tissue.

Germline V gene sequence: CDR1 LNHDA, CDR2 SQIVND (reference sequence). The CDR3 length is 16 residues. V gave up 2 bases and J gave up 2 bases, with 10 bases separating them. The lymph nodes were axillary draining lymph nodes from breast cancer patients. This TCR came from a female donor with breast cancer. Some clones in this sample may be carry-over from other donors' samples. Sequenced sample: axillary lymph node tissue. The chain has TRBV19 and TRBJ2-6; D is perhaps TRBD1 (5 bases). The CDR3 nucleotides read TGTGCCAGTAGTATATCAGAAGGGGCTGGGGCCAACGTCCTGACTTTC. As protein: CASSISEGAGANVLTF.